The 7 T cell receptor beta chains reported below all come from one sample, sequenced in a study of blood T cell repertoires in COVID-19. TCRdb's copy holds only in-frame clones and misses some; the assay was immunoSEQ multiplex PCR. Among roughly 220,000 clones listed, roughly 90% were seen once. The sequenced sample was PBMCs or T cells enriched from blood (not recorded which). The receptors were sampled from a middle-aged woman with acute COVID-19.

This chain connects TRBV4-3 to TRBJ2-1, with 11 positions matching TRBD1. This CDR3 spans 14 amino acids. The trim removed 3 bases at V and 9 bases at J, leaving 4 bases unmatched. Per germline, CDR1 LGHNA and CDR2 YSLEER. The CDR3 region is CASSHGQGAVEQFF. In nucleotides, the CDR3 is TGCGCCAGCAGCCACGGACAGGGGGCCGTTGAGCAGTTCTTC.

This chain links TRBV18 with TRBJ2-3; D may be TRBD2 (5 bases). The germline V gene encodes CDR1 KGHSH and CDR2 LQKENI. Deletions cut 3 bases from V and 5 bases from J, with 21 bases between. The length of the CDR3 is 17 residues. This CDR3 reads CASSPLEDLVGGDTQYF. The CDR3 coding sequence is TGTGCCAGCTCACCTCTCGAGGACTTGGTGGGTGGAGATACGCAGTATTTT.

The gene calls are TRBV3-1 (or the pseudogene TRBV3-2) and TRBJ1-1, with a weak D call TRBD1 (6 bases). Germline V CDR1 and CDR2: LGHDT, YNNKEL (reference sequence). The ends were cut back, 0 bases at V and 2 bases at J, with 7 bases in the middle. The CDR3 extends over 14 amino acids. DNA for the CDR3: TGTGCCAGCAGCCAAGAGGACAGAAACACTGAAGCTTTCTTT. As protein: CASSQEDRNTEAFF.

This clone was detected once. The CDR3 is CASIRQVLNTEAFF. The DNA for the CDR3 is TGTGCCAGCATAAGACAAGTTTTGAACACTGAAGCTTTCTTT. This chain links TRBV6-5 with TRBJ1-1; unclear D gene. V lost 7 bases to trimming and J lost 0 bases, with 12 bases between them. Germline CDR1 is MNHEY and CDR2 is SVGAGI. CDR3 length: 14 residues.

About this clone itself: The same CDR3 can be traced to other DNA sequences in this sample. The chain links TRBV5-1 to TRBJ1-1; D is ambiguous. The germline gives CDR1 SGHRS, CDR2 YFSETQ. CDR3 length: 13 residues. V lost 0 bases, J lost 1 base, and 4 bases lay in between. DNA for the CDR3: TGCGCCAGCAGCTTGGCCCGGAACACTGAAGCTTTCTTT. Translating it yields CASSLARNTEAFF. The full variable domain, completed using reference TRBV5-1 and TRBJ1-1, is KAGVTQTPRYLIKTRGQQVTLSCSPISGHRSVSWYQQTPGQGLQFLFEYFSETQRNKGNFPGRFSGRQFSNSRSEMNVSTLELGDSALYLCASSLARNTEAFFGQGTRLTVV.

The chain recombines TRBV3-1 (or the pseudogene TRBV3-2) with TRBJ2-7, with a tentative D call TRBD1 (6 bases). There are 13 residues in the CDR3. V was clipped by 1 base and J by 5 bases, with 9 bases between them. Germline CDR1 reads LGHDT; CDR2 reads YNNKEL (reference sequence). DNA of the CDR3: TGTGCCAGCAGCCAAGTCGCAGGGGACGAGCAGTACTTC. This translates into CASSQVAGDEQYF.

The chain employs TRBV6-5 and TRBJ1-1; perhaps TRBD1 as D (6 bases). Per the germline V gene, CDR1 is MNHEY and CDR2 is SVGAGI. Trimming stripped 8 bases from V and 10 bases from J, with 20 bases between. CDR3 size: 13 residues. In DNA form, the CDR3 reads TGTGCCAGCTTCAGGGGCGCTGGGGGGGGAGCTTTCTTT. This codes for CASFRGAGGGAFF.